The present T cell receptor beta chain was sequenced within a study of vaccination effects on CD4 cells after COVID-19. CDR1 and CDR2 from the germline V gene are LGHNA and YSLEER. The length of the CDR3 is 14 residues. V lost 0 bases and J lost 2, with 5 bases in between. Only in-frame clones appear in the TCRdb table, and some are missing; sequencing was by immunoSEQ multiplex PCR. The sample carries 55,000 to 80,000 clones, under 90% recorded once. With respect to this clone: The antigen is undetermined.

Using viral peptide pools, the ViraFEST assay grew out antigen-specific CD4+ T cells prior to sequencing. After roughly ten days in culture, the CD4+ T cells were isolated. Prior SARS-CoV-2 infection was absent in the vaccine recipients, as shown by negative nucleocapsid antibodies. Study outcomes and limitations: Long after vaccination, the clones induced by infection and by vaccine shrank markedly in size.

Sequences were derived from CD4+ T cells from PBMCs cultured with SARS-CoV-2 spike peptides, sampled before COVID-19 vaccination. This clonotype was obtained from a human donor who received a COVID-19 vaccine. This chain links TRBV4-3 with TRBJ2-1; no clear D gene. CDR3 sequence reads: CASSQDPTYNEQFF. CDR3 nucleotide sequence: TGCGCCAGCAGCCAAGACCCAACCTACAATGAGCAGTTCTTC.